One sample yielded the 18 T cell receptor beta chains listed below, sequenced in a study of somatic mutations in cytotoxic T cells in rheumatoid arthritis. Generated by immunoSEQ multiplex PCR, the TCRdb table keeps only in-frame clones and is missing some. The table has 15,000 to 20,000 clones, about 68% seen once. The sample consisted of CD8+ T cells sorted from blood. These receptors were collected from a man aged 55 to 70 in good health.

V usage is TRBV9 and J usage is TRBJ2-7; TRBD2 aligns across 9 bases. Germline V gene sequence: CDR1 SGDLS, CDR2 YYNGEE. V was clipped by 1 base and J by 4 bases; unmatched bases: 6. The CDR3 is made up of 15 amino acids. The CDR3 DNA reads as TGTGCCAGCAGCGTAAGAGGTCTAGCGGGATACGAGCAGTACTTC. Residues: CASSVRGLAGYEQYF.

V gene TRBV6-6 combines with J gene TRBJ2-1; 10 nucleotides agree with TRBD1. Per the germline V gene, CDR1 is MNHNY and CDR2 is SVGAGI (reference sequence). Trimming cost V 6 bases and J 7 bases; bases outside gene matches: 6. The CDR3 sequence is 14 residues long. CDR3 sequence reads: CASSPDRGRNEQFF. CDR3 DNA sequence: TGTGCCAGCAGCCCCGACAGGGGGCGGAATGAGCAGTTCTTC.

The chain is built from TRBV7-8 and TRBJ1-5, with D tentatively TRBD1 (5 bases). This CDR3 is 16 amino acids long. V was cut by 1 base and J by 1 base, with 11 bases left in between. Germline values: CDR1 SGHVS, CDR2 FQNEAQ. CDR3 bases: TGTGCCAGCAGCTTAGTAGGCAGGGCGAGCAATCAGCCCCAGCATTTT. Translating gives CASSLVGRASNQPQHF.

This clone was seen more than once but under ten times. This chain connects TRBV15 to TRBJ1-5; D gene ambiguous. The V gene's germline CDR1 is LNHNV and CDR2 YYDKDF (reference sequence). Trimming left V 0 bases short and J 4 bases short, with 13 bases between. The CDR3 runs 16 residues. The chain's CDR3 is CATSREEYSENQPQHF. DNA of the CDR3: TGTGCCACCAGCAGAGAGGAATACAGTGAAAATCAGCCCCAGCATTTT.

The chain combines TRBV12-5 with TRBJ1-2; 8 bases are shared with TRBD1. Germline V lookup: CDR1 LGHNT, CDR2 FRNRAP. CDR3 length: 14 amino acids. Trimming cost V 4 bases and J 8 bases; bases outside gene matches: 9. The CDR3 reads CASGSPAQGAGYTF. The CDR3 coding sequence is TGTGCTAGTGGTTCCCCCGCTCAGGGGGCCGGCTACACCTTC.

This rearrangement joins TRBV7-9 to TRBJ2-2, with a weak D call TRBD1 (6 bases). Germline V lookup: CDR1 SEHNR, CDR2 FQNEAQ (reference sequence). This CDR3 contains 15 residues. Trimming left V 5 bases short and J 3 bases short, with 13 bases between. CDR3 in DNA: TGTGCCAGCAGCGCAGGGGCTGTATACACCGGGGAGCTGTTTTTT. It codes for CASSAGAVYTGELFF.

This clone showed up just a few times. The J gene is TRBJ2-3, the V gene TRBV13; D is perhaps TRBD2 (6 bases). The CDR3 length is 15 residues. Between the trimmed V and J ends, which lost 5 bases and 0 bases, there was a span of 12 bases. CDR1 is PRHDT and CDR2 is FYEKMQ in the germline V gene (reference sequence). The CDR3 bases are TGTGCCAGCAGCAATGGCGGGGCTAGCACAGATACGCAGTATTTT. It translates to CASSNGGASTDTQYF.

The CDR3 DNA reads TGTGCCAGCAGCGTCGAGGGCTGGAATGAGCAGTTCTTC. Protein sequence: CASSVEGWNEQFF. The chain links TRBV9 to TRBJ2-1; TRBD2 might be the D (5 bases). V was trimmed by 2 bases and J by 7 bases, leaving 10 bases between them. CDR3 length equals 13 residues. Germline V gene data show CDR1 as SGDLS and CDR2 as YYNGEE.

The V call is TRBV11-2, the J call TRBJ2-2; D is perhaps TRBD1 (6 bases). Germline CDR1 reads SGHAT; CDR2 reads FQNNGV. The CDR3 runs 13 residues. The CDR3 bases are TGTGCGGGTGGGGGCGGGAACACCGGGGAGCTGTTTTTT. Its translation is CAGGGGNTGELFF.

The J gene is TRBJ2-4, the V gene TRBV6-5, with 7 bases matching TRBD2. Germline V gene lookup returns CDR1 MNHEY and CDR2 SVGAGI. The CDR3 contains 16 residues. The V gene end was trimmed by 0 bases and the J gene end by 1 base; junction bases not matched to a gene: 3. This CDR3 is CASSYSVLAAKNIQYF. The CDR3 nucleotides read TGTGCCAGCAGTTACTCGGTACTAGCGGCCAAAAACATTCAGTACTTC.

The CDR3 loop reads CASSHYNQPQHF. CDR3 DNA: TGTGCCAGCAGCCACTACAATCAGCCCCAGCATTTT. The chain employs TRBV14 and TRBJ1-5, with D uncertain. The CDR3 sequence is 12 residues long. Looked up from germline, CDR1 is SGHDN and CDR2 is FVKESK. The V gene lost 3 bases and the J gene lost 3 bases, with 3 bases spanning the gap. The full variable domain, with the rest looked up from reference TRBV14 and TRBJ1-5, is EAGVTQFPSHSVIEKGQTVTLRCDPISGHDNLYWYRRVMGKEIKFLLHFVKESKQDESGMPNNRFLAERTGGTYSTLKVQPAELEDSGVYFCASSHYNQPQHFGDGTRLSIL.

The chain recombines TRBV4-1 with TRBJ1-5, with 9 positions matching TRBD1. Germline CDR1 and CDR2: MGHRA and YSYEKL. V was pared by 1 base and J by 4 bases, with 2 bases of the junction left unmatched. The CDR3 loop spans 15 amino acids. The CDR3 nucleotides are TGCGCCAGCAGCCAAGCGGACAGGGGAAATCAGCCCCAGCATTTT. Translating gives CASSQADRGNQPQHF.

V usage is TRBV27 and J usage is TRBJ1-6; tentatively, D is TRBD1 (5 bases). This CDR3 contains 13 residues. V shed 0 bases and J shed 9 bases, with 6 bases lying between them. The V gene's germline CDR1 is MNHEY and CDR2 SMNVEV (reference sequence). CDR3 in amino acids: CASSLSGGSPLHF. The CDR3 DNA reads as TGTGCCAGCAGTTTATCGGGGGGTTCACCCCTCCACTTT.

The chain combines TRBV5-6 with TRBJ1-6, with 7 bases aligning to TRBD1. Germline loops: CDR1 SGHDT, CDR2 YYEEEE. The CDR3 extends over 17 amino acids. The junction had 7 bases not matched to a gene; V was cut back by 4 bases and J by 0 bases. CDR3 amino acids: CASSGGTESSYNSPLHF. The CDR3 bases are TGTGCCAGCAGCGGAGGGACAGAAAGCTCCTATAATTCACCCCTCCACTTT.

V is TRBV6-5 and J is TRBJ2-2, with TRBD1 identical over 7 bases. With 2 bases clipped from V and 5 bases from J, the junction kept 2 bases outside the gene matches. Germline CDR1 is MNHEY and CDR2 is SVGAGI. The CDR3 is made up of 14 amino acids. CDR3 nucleotide sequence: TGTGCCAGCAGTTACGACAGGGTGACCGGGGAGCTGTTTTTT. Protein: CASSYDRVTGELFF.

The genes are TRBV5-6 and TRBJ1-5; D not resolved. Germline-derived CDR1 and CDR2 are SGHDT and YYEEEE. There are 15 residues in the CDR3. V lost 0 bases, J lost 0 bases, and 7 bases lay in between. CDR3 sequence: CASSLGAASNQPQHF. Written as DNA, the CDR3 is TGTGCCAGCAGCTTGGGGGCAGCTAGCAATCAGCCCCAGCATTTT. The whole variable domain, remainder taken from reference TRBV5-6 and TRBJ1-5, is DAGVTQSPTHLIKTRGQQVTLRCSPKSGHDTVSWYQQALGQGPQFIFQYYEEEERQRGNFPDRFSGHQFPNYSSELNVNALLLGDSALYLCASSLGAASNQPQHFGDGTRLSIL.

The rearrangement links TRBV2 to TRBJ2-5, with a possible D match to TRBD1 (6 bases). Germline-derived CDR1 and CDR2 are SNHLY and FYNNEI. Trimming removed 8 bases from V and 5 bases from J, with 18 bases in between. This CDR3 has 14 amino acids. This chain's CDR3 is CASRRDGGGETQYF. As DNA, the CDR3 is TGTGCCAGCCGACGGGATGGGGGCGGGGAGACCCAGTACTTC.

The chain is built from TRBV23-1 and TRBJ2-3; D perhaps matches TRBD1 (6 bases). TRBV23-1 is an ORF, and what it does is uncertain. V was cut by 10 bases and J by 4 bases, with 15 bases left in between. The CDR3 consists of 13 residues. CDR3 protein: CANARQDSDTQYF. The CDR3 DNA reads TGCGCCAACGCAAGACAGGACTCAGATACGCAGTATTTT.